The clone carrying this T cell receptor (beta chain) was picked up a small number of times. The antigen is undetermined. Healthy Caucasians made up all donors. The sample belongs to a study of identical twins. Findings of the study overall: Weaker excess twin sharing was observed in beta out-of-frame sequences.

This CDR3 is built from 14 residues. In germline, CDR1 is MGHRA, CDR2 YSYEKL. V lost 4 bases, J lost 3 bases, and 13 bases lay in between. TCRdb analysed the 5' RACE reads with MiXCR anew, one entry per CDR3 protein. The data show around 1.7 million distinct CDR3 sequences, under 35% seen once. The sample taken for sequencing was cord blood. The clonotype comes from a newborn girl in good health. The rearrangement joins TRBV4-1 to TRBJ2-7, with D uncertain. The CDR3 loop reads CASSPVAVFYEQYF. The CDR3 DNA reads as TGCGCCAGCAGCCCTGTTGCGGTCTTCTACGAGCAGTACTTC.